A single sample is the source of the 29 T cell receptor beta chains below, sequenced in a study of T-cell reconstitution after alpha-beta-depleted transplantation in children (dated by TCRdb to the mid-2010s). This specimen's treatment or condition label, per the study, means: allogeneic hematopoietic cell transplantation with graft depleted of TCRalphabeta T cells and CD19 B cells. Libraries were built with PCR. This sample was sequenced with an Illumina HiSeq 2500. To normalize quantification of the TCRbeta repertoire, the TCR libraries were built with molecular barcoding that relied on unique molecular identifiers. TCRdb reanalyzed the raw reads on its own, using fastp at Q25 for trimming and MiXCR for clone calling, and kept in-frame beta chains. When rows share a CDR3 protein, they turn into one entry using the most common DNA and genes. The sample table contains 300,000 to 400,000 distinct CDR3 sequences; only one count was recorded for 15% to 20% of them. The leading ten clones occupy around 43% of the sample.

Specimen: PBMCs, mostly from graft donor cells, collected 360 days after TCRalphabeta/CD19-depleted stem cell transplant. The source of these receptors is a male patient between 2 and 10 years old who had a stem cell transplant for acute lymphoblastic leukemia, so the T cells may come from the graft donor.

This sequence joins TRBV11-1 and TRBJ2-7; 10 nucleotides line up with TRBD2. The junction had 12 bases not matched to a gene; V was cut back by 4 bases and J by 0 bases. This CDR3 is 18 amino acids long. Germline V lookup: CDR1 SGHAT, CDR2 FQDESV (reference sequence). CDR3 residues: CASSSPIRLAGNSYEQYF. In DNA form, the CDR3 reads TGTGCCAGCAGCTCACCAATCCGACTAGCGGGTAACTCCTACGAGCAGTACTTC.

This clonotype has a handful of counts. The chain links TRBV6-1 to TRBJ2-1, with D perhaps TRBD2 (6 bases). Germline CDR1 is MNHNS and CDR2 is SASEGT. The V end was cut by 4 bases, the J end by 3 bases, with 16 bases between. This CDR3 contains 16 residues. CDR3 sequence (DNA): TGTGCCAGCAGTGTGTCCCTAGCGCAAAACTACAATGAGCAGTTCTTC. Translated, it gives CASSVSLAQNYNEQFF.

The sample holds many counts of this clonotype. The rearrangement joins TRBV4-2 to TRBJ2-4; D may correspond to TRBD1 or TRBD2 (5 bases each). The CDR3 extends over 15 amino acids. CDR1 is LGHNA, CDR2 YNFKEQ, per germline. Trimming cost V 2 bases and J 9 bases, with 17 bases left between them. CDR3: CASSQLGTAVGIQYF. In DNA form, the CDR3 reads TGTGCCAGCAGCCAACTCGGGACGGCTGTCGGCATTCAGTACTTC.

The rearrangement joins TRBV11-2 to TRBJ1-6; 7 bases line up with TRBD1. The V and J ends lost 5 bases and 10 bases, in that order; junction bases with no gene match: 8. The CDR3 has 14 amino acids. Germline V gene lookup returns CDR1 SGHAT and CDR2 FQNNGV. In nucleotides, the CDR3 is TGTGCCAGCAGCCAGCAGGGGGTCCAATCACCCCTCCACTTT. Protein product: CASSQQGVQSPLHF.

V gene TRBV12-3 or TRBV12-4 combines with J gene TRBJ2-7; D is tentatively TRBD1 or TRBD2 (6 bases each). The CDR3 has 14 amino acids. V was cut by 2 bases and J by 3 bases, with 11 bases left in between. The CDR3 region is CASSLSGAYYEQYF. The DNA for the CDR3 is TGTGCCAGCAGTTTATCGGGGGCGTACTACGAGCAGTACTTC.

This clonotype was picked up a small number of times. The chain couples TRBV27 to TRBJ2-1; D is undetermined. V lost 8 bases and J lost 4, with 15 bases in between. Per the germline V gene, CDR1 is MNHEY and CDR2 is SMNVEV (reference sequence). This CDR3 is 14 amino acids long. The CDR3 region is CASADSVLYNEQFF. For the CDR3, the DNA is TGTGCCAGCGCCGACTCCGTCCTTTACAATGAGCAGTTCTTC.

This clonotype was detected many times. DNA for the CDR3: TGCAGCGTTTGCACGGAGTACAATGAGCAGTTCTTC. Its protein is CSVCTEYNEQFF. The chain is built from TRBV29-1 and TRBJ2-1; D unclear. Germline V gene lookup returns CDR1 SQVTM and CDR2 ANQGSEA. This CDR3 spans 12 amino acids. Between the trimmed V and J ends, which lost 5 bases and 4 bases, there was a span of 9 bases.

This clonotype has more than one count but fewer than ten. This sequence joins TRBV28 and TRBJ2-1; tentatively, D is TRBD1 or TRBD2 (6 bases each). Between the trimmed V and J ends, which lost 3 bases and 14 bases, there was a span of 11 bases. Germline V gives CDR1 MDHEN, CDR2 SYDVKM. This CDR3 has 11 residues. This CDR3 is CASSFVGGEFF. The DNA for the CDR3 is TGTGCCAGCAGTTTTGTCGGGGGCGAGTTCTTC. Using reference TRBV28 and TRBJ2-1 for the parts outside the CDR3, the full variable domain is DVKVTQSSRYLVKRTGEKVFLECVQDMDHENMFWYRQDPGLGLRLIYFSYDVKMKEKGDIPEGYSVSREKKERFSLILESASTNQTSMYLCASSFVGGEFFGPGTRLTVL.

The CDR3 DNA reads TGCAGTGCTTGGACATCGAACACCGGGGAGCTGTTTTTT. Residues: CSAWTSNTGELFF. The chain carries TRBV20-1 and TRBJ2-2; TRBD1 is a possible D gene (5 bases). With 5 bases removed from V and 0 bases from J, the gap between germline ends came to 7 bases. Germline assignment: CDR1 DFQATT and CDR2 SNEGSKA (reference sequence). This CDR3 region has 13 residues.

Only one count was recorded for this clonotype. The junction does not match germline at one end; this may be a read error. The V and J genes are TRBV19 and TRBJ2-1, with 7 bases fitting TRBD1. The CDR3 contains 15 residues. Germline V lookup: CDR1 LNHDA, CDR2 SQIVND (reference sequence). The CDR3 DNA sequence: TGTGCCAGTAGTATTGGCCAGGGGGTCTACCATGAGCAGTTCTTC. Amino acid sequence: CASSIGQGVYHEQFF.

V and J are TRBV12-3 or TRBV12-4 and TRBJ2-6; D perhaps matches TRBD2 (5 bases). Trimming stripped 1 base from V and 3 bases from J, with 7 bases between. The CDR3 runs 15 residues. The CDR3 protein is CASSLDGVGANVLTF. The DNA for the CDR3 is TGTGCCAGCAGTTTAGACGGGGTTGGGGCCAACGTCCTGACTTTC.

V gene TRBV12-3 or TRBV12-4 combines with J gene TRBJ2-7; D may be TRBD2 (5 bases). Trimming took off 4 bases at V and 7 bases at J, with 11 bases between the two ends. This CDR3 is 12 amino acids long. CDR3 nucleotide sequence: TGTGCCAGCAGTTCGGTAGCGTGGGAGCAGTACTTC. This sequence encodes CASSSVAWEQYF.

A few counts support this clonotype. The chain uses TRBV19 and TRBJ1-1; 8 bases agree with TRBD1. Germline V gives CDR1 LNHDA, CDR2 SQIVND (reference sequence). This CDR3 has 13 residues. V lost 9 bases and J lost 6; bases outside the gene matches: 9. The CDR3 nucleotides are TGTGCCAGCCAACCGGACAGGGACGCTGAAGCTTTCTTT. This codes for CASQPDRDAEAFF. The variable domain in full, with the rest retrieved from reference TRBV19 and TRBJ1-1, is DGGITQSPKYLFRKEGQNVTLSCEQNLNHDAMYWYRQDPGQGLRLIYYSQIVNDFQKGDIAEGYSVSREKKESFPLTVTSAQKNPTAFYLCASQPDRDAEAFFGQGTRLTVV.

This clonotype has a handful of counts. The V call is TRBV23-1, the J call TRBJ2-7, with D perhaps matching TRBD1 (5 bases). TRBV23-1 is labeled an ORF, and its function is uncertain. Trimming shortened V by 2 bases and J by 4 bases, and 12 bases separated the two germline ends. This CDR3 has 14 residues. The CDR3 DNA reads TGCGCCAGCAGTCAACCGACAGAGAAGTACGAGCAGTACTTC. Translating it yields CASSQPTEKYEQYF.

This rearrangement joins TRBV6-1 to TRBJ1-2; TRBD1 aligns across 9 bases. The CDR3 runs to 14 residues. Germline-derived CDR1 and CDR2 are MNHNS and SASEGT. Losses at the gene ends were 6 bases for V and 6 bases for J; bases not matched to a gene: 8. The CDR3 is CASRPTWTGDGYTF. Written as DNA, the CDR3 is TGTGCCAGCAGACCGACGTGGACAGGGGATGGCTACACCTTC.

This clonotype showed up just a few times. A junction end diverges from the germline sequence, so it may reflect a read error. V and J are TRBV6-5 and TRBJ1-1, with no clear D. In germline, CDR1 is MNHEY, CDR2 SVGAGI. The CDR3 is 15 residues long. The CDR3 nucleotides are TGTGCCAGCAGTTACTCAGCAGCTATGAACACTGAAGTTTTCTTT. Protein sequence: CASSYSAAMNTEVFF.

Worth noting for this clonotype: The final CDR3 position lacks the conserved phenylalanine or tryptophan, pointing to a likely read error. This chain links TRBV6-5 with TRBJ1-1; perhaps TRBD1 as D (5 bases). Germline values: CDR1 MNHEY, CDR2 SVGAGI. This CDR3 has 17 amino acids. The V gene lost 0 bases and the J gene lost 1 base, with 15 bases spanning the gap. The CDR3 region is CASSYSRGSFENTEAFC. In nucleotides, the CDR3 is TGTGCCAGCAGTTACTCGCGGGGGTCGTTCGAGAACACTGAAGCTTTCTGT.

This clonotype counts as medium-sized. The chain combines TRBV29-1 with TRBJ1-1; maybe TRBD1 (5 bases). Germline V CDR1 and CDR2: SQVTM, ANQGSEA. This CDR3 contains 14 residues. V gave up 2 bases and J gave up 0 bases, with 10 bases separating them. The chain's CDR3 is CSVEPQQVNTEAFF. The CDR3 DNA sequence: TGCAGCGTTGAACCCCAACAGGTGAACACTGAAGCTTTCTTT.

This clonotype was seen a handful of times. CDR3 region: CASSQSEGGETQYF. The CDR3 DNA is TGCGCCAGCAGTCAATCGGAGGGAGGCGAGACCCAGTACTTC. The chain employs TRBV23-1 and TRBJ2-5, with TRBD2 as a possible D gene (6 bases). TRBV23-1 is filed as an ORF, its function uncertain. CDR3 length equals 14 residues. The germline V and J ends were trimmed by 0 bases and 5 bases, with 10 bases remaining between them.

This sequence joins TRBV20-1 and TRBJ1-1, with 9 nucleotides matching TRBD1. V dropped 2 bases and J dropped 2; count of bases not matched to a gene: 9. The CDR3 loop spans 16 amino acids. From germline, CDR1 is DFQATT and CDR2 SNEGSKA (reference sequence). CDR3 amino acids: CSARKTGTGLNTEAFF. DNA for the CDR3: TGCAGTGCTAGAAAAACCGGGACAGGGCTTAACACTGAAGCTTTCTTT.

This clonotype has at least ten counts. This chain joins TRBV10-1 and TRBJ2-2, with D hard to call. Trimming left V 6 bases short and J 5 bases short, with 13 bases between. This CDR3 is 14 amino acids long. CDR1 is WNHNN, CDR2 SYGVQD, per germline (reference sequence). Written as DNA, the CDR3 is TGCGCCAGCAGCCAGAACCTTTATACCGGGGAGCTGTTTTTT. Translating gives CASSQNLYTGELFF.

This clonotype has ten or more counts. This chain connects TRBV6-6 to TRBJ2-7, with D maybe TRBD1 (5 bases). Trimming removed 7 bases from V and 0 bases from J, with 10 bases in between. CDR3 size: 13 residues. Germline CDR1 is MNHNY and CDR2 is SVGAGI (reference sequence). CDR3 residues: CASTPGYSYEQYF. Here the CDR3 DNA reads TGTGCCAGCACCCCAGGGTACTCCTACGAGCAGTACTTC.

The chain combines TRBV7-9 with TRBJ1-1; D is unclear. CDR3 length equals 15 residues. Trimming pared 0 bases from V and 4 bases from J, leaving 12 bases between. Germline lookup yields CDR1 SEHNR and CDR2 FQNEAQ (reference sequence). CDR3 nucleotides: TGTGCCAGCAGCTTAGCGATCGGGTCTAGCACTGAAGCTTTCTTT. Amino acid sequence: CASSLAIGSSTEAFF.

This clonotype was seen a few times. V and J are TRBV6-1 and TRBJ1-1, with a weak D call TRBD1 (5 bases). Germline V gene lookup returns CDR1 MNHNS and CDR2 SASEGT. The length of the CDR3 is 14 residues. The ends were cut back, 6 bases at V and 1 base at J, with 12 bases in the middle. CDR3 sequence (DNA): TGTGCCAGCAGCCTGACAGCTACGAACACTGAAGCTTTCTTT. Its translation: CASSLTATNTEAFF.

The sample holds a few counts of this clonotype. The chain is built from TRBV4-1 and TRBJ2-1; 8 positions match TRBD2. Germline lookup yields CDR1 MGHRA and CDR2 YSYEKL. V was clipped by 3 bases and J by 0 bases; unmatched bases: 4. The CDR3 is 16 amino acids. DNA of the CDR3: TGCGCCAGCAGCCACGGGACTAGAAGCTCCTACAATGAGCAGTTCTTC. Protein sequence: CASSHGTRSSYNEQFF.

This clonotype has at least ten counts. The limits of the CDR3 on the DNA are not certain, so only TCRdb's listed CDR3 is given. This chain connects TRBV6-5 to TRBJ2-7; TRBD2 is the table's D call, not checked against the DNA. The CDR3 numbers 15 amino acids, ends counted. Germline V gives CDR1 MNHEY, CDR2 SVGAGI. This CDR3 reads CASSSSETSGYEQYF.

The chain combines TRBV9 with TRBJ2-1, with D uncertain. V was pared by 2 bases and J by 6 bases, with 18 bases between. This CDR3 contains 16 residues. Germline values: CDR1 SGDLS, CDR2 YYNGEE. CDR3 amino acids: CASSVSTVRAINEQFF. CDR3 nucleotide sequence: TGTGCCAGCAGCGTTTCCACGGTTAGGGCTATCAATGAGCAGTTCTTC.

The J gene is TRBJ2-7, the V gene TRBV25-1; 12 positions agree with TRBD2. Germline V gene sequence: CDR1 MGHDK, CDR2 SYGVNS. This CDR3 spans 18 amino acids. V trimming: 6 bases; J trimming: 2 bases; junction bases outside the gene matches: 14. The CDR3 nucleotides are TGTGCCAGCAGGGGGCAATCTAGCGGGAGGGCCATGACCTACGAGCAGTACTTC. Translation: CASRGQSSGRAMTYEQYF.

This clonotype was observed a few times. V usage is TRBV29-1 and J usage is TRBJ2-7; D gene uncertain. From germline, CDR1 is SQVTM and CDR2 ANQGSEA. The CDR3 sequence is 13 residues long. The V end was cut by 2 bases, the J end by 3 bases, with 11 bases between. Here the CDR3 reads CSVEMSNVYEQYF. Written as DNA, the CDR3 is TGCAGCGTTGAAATGAGTAACGTCTACGAGCAGTACTTC.